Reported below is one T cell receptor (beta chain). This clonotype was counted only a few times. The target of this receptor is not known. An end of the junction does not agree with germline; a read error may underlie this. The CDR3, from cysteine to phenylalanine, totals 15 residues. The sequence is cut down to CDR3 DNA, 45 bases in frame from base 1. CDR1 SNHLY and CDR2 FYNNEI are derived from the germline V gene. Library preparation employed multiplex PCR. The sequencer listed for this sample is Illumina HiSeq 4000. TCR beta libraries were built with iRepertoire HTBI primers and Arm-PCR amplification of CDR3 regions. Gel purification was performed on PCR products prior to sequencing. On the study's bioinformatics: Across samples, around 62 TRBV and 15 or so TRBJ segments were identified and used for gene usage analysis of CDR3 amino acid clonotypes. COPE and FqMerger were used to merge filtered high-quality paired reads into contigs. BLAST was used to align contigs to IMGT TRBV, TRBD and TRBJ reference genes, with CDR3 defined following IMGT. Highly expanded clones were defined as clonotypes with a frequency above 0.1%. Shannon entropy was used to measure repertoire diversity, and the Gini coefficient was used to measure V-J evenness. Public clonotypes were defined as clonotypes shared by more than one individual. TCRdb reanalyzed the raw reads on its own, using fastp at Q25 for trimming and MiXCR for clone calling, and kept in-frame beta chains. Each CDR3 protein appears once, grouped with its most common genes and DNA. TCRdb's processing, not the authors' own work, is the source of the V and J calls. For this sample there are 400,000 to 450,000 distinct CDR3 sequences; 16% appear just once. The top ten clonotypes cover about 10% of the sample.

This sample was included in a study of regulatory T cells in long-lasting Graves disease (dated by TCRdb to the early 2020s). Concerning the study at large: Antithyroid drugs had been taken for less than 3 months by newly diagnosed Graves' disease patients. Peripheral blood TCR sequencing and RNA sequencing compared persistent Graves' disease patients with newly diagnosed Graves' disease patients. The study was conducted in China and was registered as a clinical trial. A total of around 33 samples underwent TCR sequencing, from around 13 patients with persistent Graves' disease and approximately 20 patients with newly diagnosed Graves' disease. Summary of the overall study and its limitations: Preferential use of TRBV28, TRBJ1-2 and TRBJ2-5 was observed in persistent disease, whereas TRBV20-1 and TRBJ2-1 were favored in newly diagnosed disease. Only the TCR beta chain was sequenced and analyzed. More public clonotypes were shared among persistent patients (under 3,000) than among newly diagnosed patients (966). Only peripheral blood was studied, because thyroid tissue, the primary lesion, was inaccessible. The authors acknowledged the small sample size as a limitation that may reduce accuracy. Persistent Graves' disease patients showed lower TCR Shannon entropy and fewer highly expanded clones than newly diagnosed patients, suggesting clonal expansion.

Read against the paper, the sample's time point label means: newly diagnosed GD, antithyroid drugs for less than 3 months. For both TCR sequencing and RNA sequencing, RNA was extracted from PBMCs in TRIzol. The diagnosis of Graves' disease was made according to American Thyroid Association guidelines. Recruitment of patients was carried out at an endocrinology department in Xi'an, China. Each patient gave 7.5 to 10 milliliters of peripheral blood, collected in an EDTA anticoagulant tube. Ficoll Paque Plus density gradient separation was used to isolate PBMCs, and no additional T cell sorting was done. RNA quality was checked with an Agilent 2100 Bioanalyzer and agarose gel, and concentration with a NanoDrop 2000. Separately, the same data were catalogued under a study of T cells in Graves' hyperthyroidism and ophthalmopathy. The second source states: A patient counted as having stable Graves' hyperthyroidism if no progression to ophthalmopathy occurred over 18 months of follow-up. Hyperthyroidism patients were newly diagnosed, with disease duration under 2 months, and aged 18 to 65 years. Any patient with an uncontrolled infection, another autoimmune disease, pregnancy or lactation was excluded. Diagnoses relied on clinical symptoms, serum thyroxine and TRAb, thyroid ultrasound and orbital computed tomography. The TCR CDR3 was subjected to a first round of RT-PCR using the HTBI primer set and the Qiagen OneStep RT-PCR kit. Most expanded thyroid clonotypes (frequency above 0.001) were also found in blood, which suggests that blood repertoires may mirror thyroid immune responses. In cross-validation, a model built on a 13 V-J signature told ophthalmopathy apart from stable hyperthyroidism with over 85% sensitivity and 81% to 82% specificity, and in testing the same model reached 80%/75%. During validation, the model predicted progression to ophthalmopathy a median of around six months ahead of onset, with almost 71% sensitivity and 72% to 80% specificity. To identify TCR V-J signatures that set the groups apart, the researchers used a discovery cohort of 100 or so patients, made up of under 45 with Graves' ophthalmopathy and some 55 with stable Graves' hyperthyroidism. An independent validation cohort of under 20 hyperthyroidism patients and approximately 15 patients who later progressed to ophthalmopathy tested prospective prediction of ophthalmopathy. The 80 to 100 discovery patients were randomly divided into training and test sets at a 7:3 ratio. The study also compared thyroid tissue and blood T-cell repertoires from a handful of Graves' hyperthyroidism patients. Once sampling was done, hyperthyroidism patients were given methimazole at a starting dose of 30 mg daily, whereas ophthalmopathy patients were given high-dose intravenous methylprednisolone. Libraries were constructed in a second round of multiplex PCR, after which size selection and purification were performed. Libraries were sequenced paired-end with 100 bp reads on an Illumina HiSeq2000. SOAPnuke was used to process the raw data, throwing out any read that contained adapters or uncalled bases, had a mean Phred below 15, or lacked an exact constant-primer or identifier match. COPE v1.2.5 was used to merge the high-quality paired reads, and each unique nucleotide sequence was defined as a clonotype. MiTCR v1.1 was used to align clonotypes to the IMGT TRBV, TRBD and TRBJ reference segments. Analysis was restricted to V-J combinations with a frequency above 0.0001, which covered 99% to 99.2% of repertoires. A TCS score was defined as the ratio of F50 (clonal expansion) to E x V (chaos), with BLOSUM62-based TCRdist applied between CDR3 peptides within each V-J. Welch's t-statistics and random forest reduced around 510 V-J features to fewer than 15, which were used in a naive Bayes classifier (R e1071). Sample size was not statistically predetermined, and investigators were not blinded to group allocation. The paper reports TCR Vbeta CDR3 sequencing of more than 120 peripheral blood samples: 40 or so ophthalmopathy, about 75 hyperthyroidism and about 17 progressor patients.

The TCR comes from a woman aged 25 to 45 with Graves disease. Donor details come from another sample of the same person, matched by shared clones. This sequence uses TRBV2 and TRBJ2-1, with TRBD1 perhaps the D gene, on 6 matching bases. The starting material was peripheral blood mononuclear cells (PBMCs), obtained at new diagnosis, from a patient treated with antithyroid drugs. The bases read TGTGCCAGCAGTGGGGACATACAAATCTACGATGAGCAGTTCTTC. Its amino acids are CASSGDIQIYDEQFF.